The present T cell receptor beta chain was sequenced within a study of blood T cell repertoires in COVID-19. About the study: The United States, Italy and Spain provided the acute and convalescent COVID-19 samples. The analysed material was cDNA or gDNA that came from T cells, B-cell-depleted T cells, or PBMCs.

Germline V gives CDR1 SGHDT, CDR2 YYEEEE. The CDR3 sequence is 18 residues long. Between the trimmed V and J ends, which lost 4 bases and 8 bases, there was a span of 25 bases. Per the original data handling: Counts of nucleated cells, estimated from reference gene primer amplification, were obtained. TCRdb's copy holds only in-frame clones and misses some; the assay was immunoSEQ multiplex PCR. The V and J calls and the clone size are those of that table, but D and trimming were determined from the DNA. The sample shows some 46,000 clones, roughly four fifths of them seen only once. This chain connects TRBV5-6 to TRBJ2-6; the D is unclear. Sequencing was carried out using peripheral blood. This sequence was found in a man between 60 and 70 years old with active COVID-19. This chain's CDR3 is CASSRVQLTPSRTNVLTF. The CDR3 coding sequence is TGTGCCAGCAGCCGGGTACAATTAACCCCTTCTAGAACCAACGTCCTGACTTTC.